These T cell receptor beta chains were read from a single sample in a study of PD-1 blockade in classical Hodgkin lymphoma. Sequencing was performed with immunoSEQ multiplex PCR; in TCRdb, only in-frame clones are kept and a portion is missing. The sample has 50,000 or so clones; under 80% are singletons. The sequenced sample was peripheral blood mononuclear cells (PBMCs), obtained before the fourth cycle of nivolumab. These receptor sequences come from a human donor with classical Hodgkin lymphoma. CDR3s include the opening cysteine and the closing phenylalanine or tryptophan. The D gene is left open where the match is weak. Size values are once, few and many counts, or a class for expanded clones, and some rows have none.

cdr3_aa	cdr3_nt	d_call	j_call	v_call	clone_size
CASSVGYTEAFF	TGTGCCAGCAGCGTAGGCTACACTGAAGCTTTCTTT	NA	TRBJ1-1	TRBV9	NA
CASSPWDTLYGYTF	TGTGCCAGCAGTCCCTGGGACACCCTCTATGGCTACACCTTC	NA	TRBJ1-2	TRBV27	once
CASSQGIGSYEKLFF	TGCGCCAGCAGCCAAGGGATAGGTTCCTATGAAAAACTGTTTTTT	NA	TRBJ1-4	TRBV4-3	NA
CATSRAPRSGNTIYF	TGTGCCACCAGCAGAGCCCCCCGCTCTGGAAACACCATATATTTT	NA	TRBJ1-3	TRBV15	few
CASSEGDRFYGYTF	TGTGCCAGCAGTGAAGGGGACAGGTTCTATGGCTACACCTTC	TRBD1	TRBJ1-2	TRBV6-1	few
CASSMLNQPQHF	TGTGCCAGTAGTATGCTGAATCAGCCCCAGCATTTT	NA	TRBJ1-5	TRBV19	once
CASSSSGSFFSGNTIYF	TGTGCCAGCAGCTCTAGCGGCAGCTTTTTCTCTGGAAACACCATATATTTT	NA	TRBJ1-3	TRBV9	NA
CSGPCTGELFF	TGCAGTGGGCCTTGCACCGGGGAGCTGTTTTTT	NA	TRBJ2-2	TRBV20-1	NA
CASSVAPTGTGSYEQYF	TGTGCCAGCAGCGTCGCCCCAACTGGGACAGGGTCCTACGAGCAGTACTTC	TRBD1	TRBJ2-7	TRBV9	NA
CASSPLPESDTEAFF	TGTGCCAGCTCACCGCTTCCCGAGTCGGACACTGAAGCTTTCTTT	NA	TRBJ1-1	TRBV18	NA
CASSADRQETQYF	TGTGCCAGCAGCGCCGACAGGCAGGAGACCCAGTACTTC	NA	TRBJ2-5	TRBV7-8	NA